This entry lists 12 T cell receptor beta chains sequenced from one sample in a study of blood T cell repertoires in COVID-19 (dated by TCRdb to 2018 to 2021). The library was obtained by the immunoSEQ multiplex PCR assay. As stored in TCRdb, this immuneACCESS dataset retains in-frame rearrangements with V and J assigned. A fraction of the clones does not appear; measured against another copy, unresolved V genes explain less than half of the discrepancy, and the remainder lacks a known reason. In all, the sample holds hundreds of thousands of clones, and just over 85% of those were seen once. The leading ten clones occupy about 15% of the sample. What was sequenced was PBMCs or T cells enriched from blood (not recorded which). The receptors were sampled from a woman in her fifties or sixties with acute COVID-19.

The V call is TRBV7-2, the J call TRBJ1-6; the D is unclear. With 5 bases removed from V and 11 bases from J, the gap between germline ends came to 19 bases. Germline V gene sequence: CDR1 SGHTA, CDR2 FQGNSA. This CDR3 has 15 residues. The CDR3 nucleotides read TGTGCCAGCAGCCAACTCCGAACTGTGGAGACACCCCTCCACTTT. This sequence encodes CASSQLRTVETPLHF. Based on the CDR3 plus reference TRBV7-2 and TRBJ1-6, the full variable domain is GAGVSQSPSNKVTEKGKDVELRCDPISGHTALYWYRQSLGQGLEFLIYFQGNSAPDKSGLPSDRFSAERTGGSVSTLTIQRTQQEDSAVYLCASSQLRTVETPLHFGNGTRLTVT.

The chain joins TRBV9 to TRBJ1-5; possible D gene TRBD1, 6 bases. The CDR3 has 14 amino acids. Germline V gene data show CDR1 as SGDLS and CDR2 as YYNGEE. Trimming removed 4 bases from V and 9 bases from J, with 17 bases in between. This CDR3 is CASSPRGGHSPQHF. CDR3 DNA sequence: TGTGCCAGCAGCCCGAGGGGGGGGCATTCGCCCCAGCATTTT.

The V gene is TRBV5-1, the J gene TRBJ2-1; D is perhaps TRBD2 (5 bases). The V and J ends lost 0 bases and 12 bases respectively, with 16 bases between them. CDR3 size: 14 residues. Germline CDR1 and CDR2: SGHRS and YFSETQ. The CDR3, as DNA: TGCGCCAGCAGCTTGGCCTCGGACTCGAACAGGCAGTTCTTC. Amino acid sequence: CASSLASDSNRQFF. Complete variable domain (other parts from reference TRBV5-1 and TRBJ2-1): KAGVTQTPRYLIKTRGQQVTLSCSPISGHRSVSWYQQTPGQGLQFLFEYFSETQRNKGNFPGRFSGRQFSNSRSEMNVSTLELGDSALYLCASSLASDSNRQFFGPGTRLTVL.

V and J are TRBV7-9 and TRBJ2-6; D gene unclear. The CDR3 spans 17 residues. The germline CDR1 and CDR2 sequences are SEHNR and FQNEAQ (reference sequence). Trimming took off 8 bases at V and 0 bases at J, with 17 bases between the two ends. The CDR3 DNA reads as TGTGCCAGCCGCCCTTTCCTCAGGTCCTCTGGGGCCAACGTCCTGACTTTC. Residues: CASRPFLRSSGANVLTF.

This clone was seen just once. This chain links TRBV11-3 with TRBJ2-7; 10 bases agree with TRBD2. Germline CDR1 reads SGHNT; CDR2 reads YENEEA. The V and J ends lost 1 base and 3 bases, in that order; junction bases with no gene match: 0. This CDR3 comprises 14 residues. CDR3: CASSLGTSGYEQYF. In nucleotides, the CDR3 is TGTGCCAGCAGCTTAGGGACTAGCGGCTACGAGCAGTACTTC. The full variable domain, its missing parts supplied by reference TRBV11-3 and TRBJ2-7, is EAGVVQSPRYKIIEKKQPVAFWCNPISGHNTLYWYLQNLGQGPELLIRYENEEAVDDSQLPKDRFSAERLKGVDSTLKIQPAELGDSAVYLCASSLGTSGYEQYFGPGTRLTVT.

The chain employs TRBV7-9 and TRBJ1-4; 12 nucleotides line up with TRBD1. Germline V gives CDR1 SEHNR, CDR2 FQNEAQ (reference sequence). This CDR3 is built from 18 residues. With 7 bases clipped from V and 8 bases from J, the junction kept 17 bases outside the gene matches. The CDR3 sequence is CASIPLGTGGDLREKLFF. CDR3 nucleotide sequence: TGTGCCAGCATCCCACTGGGGACAGGGGGCGACCTTCGGGAAAAACTGTTTTTT. Based on the CDR3 plus reference TRBV7-9 and TRBJ1-4, the full variable domain is DTGVSQNPRHKITKRGQNVTFRCDPISEHNRLYWYRQTLGQGPEFLTYFQNEAQLEKSRLLSDRFSAERPKGSFSTLEIQRTEQGDSAMYLCASIPLGTGGDLREKLFFGSGTQLSVL.

This clone was recorded once. The chain recombines TRBV28 with TRBJ2-3; possible D gene TRBD1, 6 bases. Germline assignment: CDR1 MDHEN and CDR2 SYDVKM. The V end was cut by 6 bases, the J end by 2 bases, with 12 bases between. CDR3 length equals 14 residues. The CDR3 nucleotides are TGTGCCAGCAGCCCCGGACAGACCACAGATACGCAGTATTTT. It yields the protein CASSPGQTTDTQYF.

The rearrangement joins TRBV6-6 to TRBJ2-5; 10 bases align to TRBD1. Trimming cost V 6 bases and J 2 bases; bases outside gene matches: 3. Germline values: CDR1 MNHNY, CDR2 SVGAGI (reference sequence). CDR3 length equals 14 residues. The CDR3 DNA sequence: TGTGCCAGCAGGGGACAGGGGCCGCAAGAGACCCAGTACTTC. Translation gives CASRGQGPQETQYF.

The genes are TRBV30 and TRBJ1-2; 7 nucleotides align to TRBD1. Losses at the gene ends were 0 bases for V and 5 bases for J; bases not matched to a gene: 3. The germline gives CDR1 GTSNPN, CDR2 SVGIG (reference sequence). The CDR3 spans 13 residues. The CDR3 nucleotides are TGTGCCTGGAGTGTAGACAGGGTATATGGCTACACCTTC. Protein sequence: CAWSVDRVYGYTF.

This rearrangement joins TRBV5-6 to TRBJ2-5; D is possibly TRBD1 (6 bases). The length of the CDR3 is 15 residues. CDR1 SGHDT and CDR2 YYEEEE come from the germline V gene. V gave up 1 base and J gave up 10 bases, with 20 bases separating them. The CDR3 DNA is TGTGCCAGCAGCTTGCTAGGGCGAATCCAAGGGGGCCAGTACTTC. Its protein is CASSLLGRIQGGQYF.

V and J are TRBV27 and TRBJ1-2; no definite D call. Per the germline V gene, CDR1 is MNHEY and CDR2 is SMNVEV (reference sequence). The CDR3 is 15 amino acids. The V end lost 1 base, the J end lost 0 bases, and 9 bases lay between the germline ends. DNA of the CDR3: TGTGCCAGCAGTTTATTGGCAGGATCTAACTATGGCTACACCTTC. Translating it yields CASSLLAGSNYGYTF.

V and J are TRBV25-1 and TRBJ2-1; TRBD2 matches 7 bases. Germline-derived CDR1 and CDR2 are MGHDK and SYGVNS. The CDR3 has 16 amino acids. Trimming cost V 5 bases and J 3 bases; bases outside gene matches: 10. DNA of the CDR3: TGTGCCAGCAGTAGGGGCGGGAGTGCCGACTACAATGAGCAGTTCTTC. Amino acid sequence: CASSRGGSADYNEQFF.